This T cell receptor beta chain was identified during a study of CD8 T cells in ankylosing spondylitis (dated by TCRdb to the late 2010s). For the study in its entirety: To find TCR variants linked to disease, the study profiled T cell receptor beta repertoires in ankylosing spondylitis patients and healthy donors. The full study cohort comprised about 25 ankylosing spondylitis patients and over 95 healthy donors. Peripheral blood samples were taken, and synovial fluid was additionally collected from ankylosing spondylitis patients. The paper as a whole reports these results and caveats: Blood from ankylosing spondylitis patients appeared to be characterized by a TCR beta motif composed of roughly eight highly homologous amino acid variants. In peripheral blood, the disease-linked clones were found at relatively low frequencies and had a CD8+ phenotype. Some motif variants had previously been reported in the synovial fluid and blood of reactive arthritis patients, which suggests shared mechanisms of disease initiation. Significant enrichment of the disease-linked clones was reported in matched synovial fluid samples from ankylosing spondylitis patients.

Sequenced using an Illumina HiSeq 2500. TCR beta libraries were prepared by quantitative 5'-RACE with molecular barcodes. The authors processed their data as follows. A new computational method based on a probabilistic model of VDJ rearrangement was used to identify disease-linked TCR variants. TCRdb reprocessing: public reads trimmed at Q25 with fastp, clones called with MiXCR, in-frame beta chains kept. When rows share a CDR3 protein, they turn into one entry using the most common DNA and genes. TCRdb's processing, not the authors' own work, is the source of the V and J calls. For this sample the table gives fewer than 250,000 distinct CDR3 sequences, of which about 18% were detected only once. Of the sample, 40% to 50% falls within the top ten clones. This clonotype was detected ten times or more. The antigen it recognizes is unknown. The sample holds no much larger clone one base away, and base qualities are not on file.

Sequencing was done on a sample of blood, either unsorted or a sorted T cell fraction (not recorded which). The clonotype was recovered from a male donor with ankylosing spondylitis.

The CDR3 reads as follows: CSVDDWTGGHLEQYF. The DNA reads TGCAGCGTCGACGATTGGACAGGGGGCCATCTCGAGCAGTACTTC. The chain employs TRBV29-1 and TRBJ2-7; 11 of the junction bases match TRBD1. The CDR3, from cysteine to phenylalanine, totals 15 residues. This entry keeps only the CDR3 DNA: 45 bases, framed from base 1. Relative to germline, V is missing 6 bases and J is missing 6 bases, with 13 bases of the junction outside any gene match. CDR1 SQVTM and CDR2 ANQGSEA were looked up in the germline V gene.